This T cell receptor beta chain comes out of a study of T cell clones after liver transplantation (dated by TCRdb to between 2019 and 2020). With respect to the entire study: ITN030ST, the source of the samples, was a randomized trial that attempted immunosuppression withdrawal within 2 years of liver transplantation. Donor-reactive T cell clones were identified by TCRbeta sequencing following a pre-transplant mixed lymphocyte reaction and were subsequently tracked in post-transplant blood. As an antigen-independent comparator for the donor-reactive sequences, third party-reactive TCRbeta sequences from pre-transplant MLRs were identified as well. Three of the eight recipients were HCV-positive; the others were transplanted for non-autoimmune, non-viral indications. No induction therapy was given to the subjects, and standard immunosuppression was administered until randomization at 12-24 months post-transplant. Tolerance was defined as complete withdrawal of immunosuppression for at least one year without a rise in liver enzymes beyond twice the upper limit of normal. Blood samples were collected pre-transplant, then pre-randomization ahead of withdrawal, and finally post-randomization once withdrawal had either been completed or failed. The studied cohort comprised 8 liver transplant recipients, 3 classified as tolerant and 5 as non-tolerant. General study outcomes and caveats: Low numbers of available donor cells limited the measurable donor-reactive repertoire in two subjects. A significant post-transplant decrease in circulating donor-reactive CD4 TCRbeta sequences was observed in most of the 8 subjects, irrespective of tolerance or HCV status. Donor-reactive sequences declined more than third party-reactive ones, suggesting partial antigen-specific deletion unrelated to withdrawal success. The conclusions were preliminary, being limited by small, heterogeneous patient numbers and by non-standardized post-transplant time points. Once repertoire turnover was taken into account, donor-reactive detection showed a significant reduction for CD4 in 7 of 8 subjects and for CD8 in 8 of 8. Since no allograft tissue specimens were available, donor-reactive T cells may have migrated into the graft instead of being deleted.

Unstimulated PBMCs, after thawing, were stained for CD3, CD4 and CD8 and then FACS-sorted into CD3+CD4+ and CD3+CD8+ populations. All 8 studied subjects were randomized to immunosuppression withdrawal. The Qiagen DNeasy Blood and Tissue Kit was used to isolate genomic DNA. The CDR3, from cysteine to phenylalanine, totals 14 residues. Kept here is only the CDR3 DNA, which spans 42 bases and is read in frame from base 1. From the germline V gene (reference sequence), CDR1 is SEHNR and CDR2 is FQNEAQ. Trimming takes 4 bases from V and 3 bases from J, and the germline ends sit 12 bases apart. High-throughput TCRbeta CDR3 sequencing of frozen genomic DNA was performed by immunoSEQ, including PCR amplification, mapping, bias correction and internal controls. Processing in the source paper ran as follows. Only productive rearrangements were retained, with each unique TCRbeta sequence defined by its CDR3 nucleotide sequence together with its V and J gene. For a sequence to be called donor-reactive, it needed a frequency of at least 0.01% and at least 5-fold expansion in CFSE-low cells compared with unstimulated pre-transplant cells. Minimum frequency thresholds were set for each subject based on the unstimulated sample with the lowest template count, ensuring at least 90% detection power. Jensen-Shannon divergence between the top 1000 TCRbeta sequences post- versus pre-transplant served as the measure of repertoire turnover. Changes in detection of donor-reactive sequences were assessed with two-sided Fisher's exact tests. TCRdb retrieved this table from immuneACCESS and kept in-frame rearrangements only. Not all clones are present; in checked studies, unresolved V genes account for under half, and no reason is known for the remainder. The V and J calls and clone size come from that table; D and trimming were worked out from the DNA. Recorded for this sample are tens of thousands of clones; around four fifths of them occurred a single time. Roughly 0.44% of the sample belongs to the ten largest clones.

Regarding this clone: It lacks a known antigen. One base away there is no much larger clone; base qualities are not given.

This sequence uses TRBV7-9 and TRBJ1-2; the D segment could be TRBD1, given 5 matching bases. The input for sequencing was CD4+ T cells from blood, taken around 42 months after liver transplant. The TCR originated in a human patient who received a liver transplant. A transplant means some T cells may be of graft donor rather than patient origin. The CDR3 protein: CASSSPGAYYGYTF. The bases are TGTGCCAGCAGCTCCCCCGGGGCCTACTATGGCTACACCTTC.